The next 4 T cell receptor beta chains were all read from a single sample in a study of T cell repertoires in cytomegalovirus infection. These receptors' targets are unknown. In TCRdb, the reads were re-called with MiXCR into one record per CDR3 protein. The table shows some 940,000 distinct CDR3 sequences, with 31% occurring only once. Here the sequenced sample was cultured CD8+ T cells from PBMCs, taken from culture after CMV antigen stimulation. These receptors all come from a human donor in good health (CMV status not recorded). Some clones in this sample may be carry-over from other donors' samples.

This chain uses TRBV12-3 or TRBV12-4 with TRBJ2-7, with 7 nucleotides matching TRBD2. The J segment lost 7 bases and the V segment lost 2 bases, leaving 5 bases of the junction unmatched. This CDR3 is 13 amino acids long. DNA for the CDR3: TGTGCCAGCAGTTTAAATTGGGGGGGGGAGCAGTACGTC. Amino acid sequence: CASSLNWGGEQYV.

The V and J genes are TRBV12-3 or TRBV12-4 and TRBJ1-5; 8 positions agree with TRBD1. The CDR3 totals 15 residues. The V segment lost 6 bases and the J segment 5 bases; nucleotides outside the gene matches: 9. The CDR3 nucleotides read TGTGCCAGCAGCTCCGGGACAGGTTTCGATCAGCCCCAGCATTTT. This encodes CASSSGTGFDQPQHF.

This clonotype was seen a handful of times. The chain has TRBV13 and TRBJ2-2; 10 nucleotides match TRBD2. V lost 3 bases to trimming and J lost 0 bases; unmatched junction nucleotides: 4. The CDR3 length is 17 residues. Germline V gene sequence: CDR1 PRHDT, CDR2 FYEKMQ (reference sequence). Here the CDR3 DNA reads TGTGCCAGCAGCTTCGGGACTAGCGCCGCGAACACCGGGGAGCTGTTTTTT. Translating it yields CASSFGTSAANTGELFF.

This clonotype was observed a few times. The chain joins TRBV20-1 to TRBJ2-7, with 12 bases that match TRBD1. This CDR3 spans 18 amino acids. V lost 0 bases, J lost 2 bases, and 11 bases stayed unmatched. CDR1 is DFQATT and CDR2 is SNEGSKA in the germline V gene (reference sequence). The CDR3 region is CSAREGTGGTFWTYEQYF. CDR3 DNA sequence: TGCAGTGCTAGAGAGGGGACAGGGGGCACCTTTTGGACCTACGAGCAGTACTTC.